This TCR beta chain stems from a study of pediatric ulcerative colitis. Broader study findings: Compared with controls, ulcerative colitis showed greater blood-rectum clone sharing. Acute severe colitis showed lower rectal diversity from clonal expansions. Rectal pinch biopsies may have included blood-derived T cells, especially in patients with overt colitis.

The V gene's germline CDR1 is MNHNS and CDR2 SASEGT. V lost 5 bases to trimming and J lost 9 bases, with 20 bases between them. The CDR3 spans 16 residues. The rectum was sampled with one to two pinch biopsies at colonoscopy. This clone was seen a few times. The target antigen is unknown. The assay was immunoSEQ multiplex PCR, and TCRdb's table has in-frame clones only and misses some. The sample yields about 36,000 clones, around 78% seen once. The V gene is TRBV6-1, the J gene TRBJ1-6; D might be TRBD1 (5 bases). The sequencing input was gut tissue. This TCR derives from a boy aged 5-17 years with moderate ulcerative colitis. CDR3 bases: TGTGCCAGCAGTCAAGTAGGAGAGGGGCACGGTTCACCCCTCCACTTT. Translated: CASSQVGEGHGSPLHF.